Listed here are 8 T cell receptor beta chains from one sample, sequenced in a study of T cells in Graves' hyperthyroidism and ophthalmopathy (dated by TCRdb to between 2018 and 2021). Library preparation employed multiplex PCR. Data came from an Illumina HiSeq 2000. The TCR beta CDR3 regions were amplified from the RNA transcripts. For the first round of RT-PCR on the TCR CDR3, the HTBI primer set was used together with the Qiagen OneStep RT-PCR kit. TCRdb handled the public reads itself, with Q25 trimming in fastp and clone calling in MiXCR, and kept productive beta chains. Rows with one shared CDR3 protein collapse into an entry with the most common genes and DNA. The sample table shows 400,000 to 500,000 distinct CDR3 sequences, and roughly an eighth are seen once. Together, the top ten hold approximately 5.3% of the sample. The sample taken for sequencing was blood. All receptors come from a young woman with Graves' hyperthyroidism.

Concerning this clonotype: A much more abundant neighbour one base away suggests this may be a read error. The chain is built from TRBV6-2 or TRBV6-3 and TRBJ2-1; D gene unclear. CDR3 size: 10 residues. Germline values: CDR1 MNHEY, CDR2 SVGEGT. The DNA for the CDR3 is TGTGCCACCCCCTACAATGAGCAGTCCTTC. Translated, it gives CATPYNEQSF.

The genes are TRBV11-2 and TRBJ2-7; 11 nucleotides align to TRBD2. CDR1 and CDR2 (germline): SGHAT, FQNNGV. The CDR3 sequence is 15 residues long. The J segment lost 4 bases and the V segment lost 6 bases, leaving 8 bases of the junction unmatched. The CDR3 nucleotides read TGTGCCAGCAGTCCGCCACTAGCGGGAGTATACGAGCAGTACTTC. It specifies CASSPPLAGVYEQYF.

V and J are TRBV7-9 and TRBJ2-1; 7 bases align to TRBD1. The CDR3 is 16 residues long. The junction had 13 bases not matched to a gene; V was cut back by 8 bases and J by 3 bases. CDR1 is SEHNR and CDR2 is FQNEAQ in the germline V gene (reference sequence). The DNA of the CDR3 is TGTGCCAGCGGCCCTAGACAGGGCGGCGGCTACAATGAGCAGTTCTTC. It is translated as CASGPRQGGGYNEQFF.

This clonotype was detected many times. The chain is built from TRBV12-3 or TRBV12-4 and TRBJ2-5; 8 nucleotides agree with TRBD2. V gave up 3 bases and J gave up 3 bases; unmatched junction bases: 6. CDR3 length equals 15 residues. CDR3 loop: CASSLSGRREETQYF. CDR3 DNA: TGTGCCAGCAGTTTGAGCGGGAGAAGGGAAGAGACCCAGTACTTC.

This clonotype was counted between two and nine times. CDR3 protein: CASSPVSLGDTQYF. The CDR3 DNA is TGTGCCAGCAGTCCGGTCTCTTTGGGGGATACGCAGTATTTT. This chain uses TRBV27 with TRBJ2-3; no reliable D call. V lost 5 bases to trimming and J lost 6 bases, with 15 bases between them. There are 14 residues in the CDR3. CDR1 MNHEY and CDR2 SMNVEV come from the germline V gene (reference sequence).

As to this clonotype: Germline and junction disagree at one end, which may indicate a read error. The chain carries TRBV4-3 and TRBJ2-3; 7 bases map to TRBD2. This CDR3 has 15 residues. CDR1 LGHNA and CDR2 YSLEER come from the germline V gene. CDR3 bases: TGCGCCAGCGGCCAAGCGGGCGGGAGCGCAGATACGCAGTATTTT. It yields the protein CASGQAGGSADTQYF.

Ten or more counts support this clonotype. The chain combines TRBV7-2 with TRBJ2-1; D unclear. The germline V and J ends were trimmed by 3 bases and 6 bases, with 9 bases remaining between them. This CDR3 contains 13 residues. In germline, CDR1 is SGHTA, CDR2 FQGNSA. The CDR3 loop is CASSFNSVNEQFF. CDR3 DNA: TGTGCCAGCAGCTTCAATTCGGTCAATGAGCAGTTCTTC.

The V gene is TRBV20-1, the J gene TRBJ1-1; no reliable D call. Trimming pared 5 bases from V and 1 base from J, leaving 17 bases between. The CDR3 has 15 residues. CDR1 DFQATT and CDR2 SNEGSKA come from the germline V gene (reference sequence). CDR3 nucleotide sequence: TGCAGTGCTCGCGGAACCTTCCATGCGAACACTGAAGCTTTCTTT. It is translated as CSARGTFHANTEAFF.